The next 10 T cell receptor beta chains were all read from a single sample in a study of T cells in Graves' hyperthyroidism and ophthalmopathy. TCR beta CDR3 regions were amplified from RNA transcripts. The primer set for the first-round RT-PCR of the TCR CDR3 was HTBI. TCRdb reprocessed the multiplex PCR reads via MiXCR and lists one record per CDR3 protein. The sample consists of about 760,000 distinct CDR3 sequences, roughly a third of them appearing once. Sequenced material: blood. All receptors derive from a woman in her thirties or forties with Graves' hyperthyroidism.

This clonotype came up many times. The CDR3 reads CASSDPGVGADLYEQYF. The CDR3 DNA reads as TGTGCCAGCAGTGATCCCGGGGTCGGGGCCGATCTCTACGAGCAGTACTTC. The chain combines TRBV25-1 with TRBJ2-7; either TRBD1 or TRBD2 may supply D (5 bases each). V shed 3 bases and J shed 3 bases, with 21 bases lying between them. CDR1 and CDR2 from the germline V gene are MGHDK and SYGVNS. The CDR3 consists of 17 residues.

CDR3 loop: CSARDHRGRNMNTEAFF. CDR3 in DNA: TGCAGTGCTAGAGATCACCGGGGGCGAAACATGAACACTGAAGCTTTCTTT. The rearrangement links TRBV20-1 to TRBJ1-1, with D maybe TRBD1 (6 bases). V was shortened by 0 bases and J by 0 bases, with 17 bases between the two germline ends. The CDR3 covers 17 residues. The germline V gene has CDR1 DFQATT and CDR2 SNEGSKA (reference sequence).

About this clonotype itself: This clone may be a read error of a much larger clone one base away. The chain combines TRBV7-8 with TRBJ1-5, with D unclear. CDR1 is SGHVS, CDR2 FQNEAQ, per germline. There are 12 residues in the CDR3. V was shortened by 5 bases and J by 15 bases, with 17 bases between the two germline ends. CDR3: CASSPPGSAPHF. CDR3 in DNA: TGTGCCAGCAGCCCCCCCGGATCGGCCCCGCATTTT.

This clonotype was seen repeatedly, ten times or more. V gene TRBV24-1 combines with J gene TRBJ1-1; D uncertain. Germline CDR1 reads KGHDR; CDR2 reads SFDVKD. The CDR3 consists of 14 residues. V was trimmed by 4 bases and J by 1 base, leaving 9 bases between them. CDR3 protein: CATSDKDGNTEAFF. The CDR3 nucleotides are TGTGCCACCAGTGACAAGGACGGGAACACTGAAGCTTTCTTT.

A few counts support this clonotype. This chain uses TRBV7-9 with TRBJ2-2, with D perhaps being TRBD1 or TRBD2 (5 bases each). V was clipped by 1 base and J by 3 bases, with 15 bases between them. Germline V lookup: CDR1 SEHNR, CDR2 FQNEAQ (reference sequence). The CDR3 is 17 amino acids. The CDR3 is CASSLVPPGPHTGELFF. DNA for the CDR3: TGTGCCAGCAGCTTAGTGCCACCGGGACCCCACACCGGGGAGCTGTTTTTT.

As regards this clonotype: A much more abundant neighbour one base away suggests this may be a read error. The chain uses TRBV7-2 and TRBJ1-5; D is possibly TRBD1 (5 bases). The germline gives CDR1 SGHTA, CDR2 FQGNSA. This CDR3 is built from 15 residues. The CDR3 coding sequence is TGTGCCAGCAGCTTAAACCCAGGGCGCAATGAGCCCCAGCATTTT. Translated: CASSLNPGRNEPQHF.

This clonotype was found many times. In nucleotides, the CDR3 is TGTGCCATCCGAGGAGGGGCGGCCAACGAGCAGTACTTC. It yields the protein CAIRGGAANEQYF. This rearrangement joins TRBV10-3 to TRBJ2-7; perhaps TRBD2 as D (6 bases). The V gene's germline CDR1 is ENHRY and CDR2 SYGVKD. V lost 8 bases to trimming and J lost 5 bases, with 16 bases between them. The CDR3 spans 13 residues.

In this sample, this clonotype turned up many times. This rearrangement joins TRBV10-3 to TRBJ1-5; 7 bases align to TRBD1. The CDR3 length is 13 residues. V was pared by 8 bases and J by 4 bases, with 5 bases of the junction left unmatched. CDR1 is ENHRY and CDR2 is SYGVKD in the germline V gene. CDR3 DNA: TGTGCCATCCGAGACAGGGAGAATCAGCCCCAGCATTTT. Protein: CAIRDRENQPQHF.

This clonotype was observed a few times. The junction shows a germline mismatch at one end, possibly a read error. This rearrangement joins TRBV4-1 to TRBJ2-7, with a weak D call TRBD2 (6 bases). This CDR3 contains 17 residues. Per germline, CDR1 MGHRA and CDR2 YSYEKL. CDR3 in amino acids: CASSPQPLAQLTYEQYF. Here the CDR3 DNA reads TGTGCCAGCAGCCCCCAGCCCCTAGCGCAACTAACCTACGAGCAGTACTTC.

This clonotype was recorded at least ten times. CDR3 nucleotide sequence: TGTGCCAGCAGGGGAAGTTATAATTCACCCCTCCACTTT. Encoded protein: CASRGSYNSPLHF. This chain uses TRBV2 with TRBJ1-6; D uncertain. The CDR3 length is 13 residues. Germline V gene lookup returns CDR1 SNHLY and CDR2 FYNNEI. The V end was cut by 6 bases, the J end by 4 bases, with 7 bases between.